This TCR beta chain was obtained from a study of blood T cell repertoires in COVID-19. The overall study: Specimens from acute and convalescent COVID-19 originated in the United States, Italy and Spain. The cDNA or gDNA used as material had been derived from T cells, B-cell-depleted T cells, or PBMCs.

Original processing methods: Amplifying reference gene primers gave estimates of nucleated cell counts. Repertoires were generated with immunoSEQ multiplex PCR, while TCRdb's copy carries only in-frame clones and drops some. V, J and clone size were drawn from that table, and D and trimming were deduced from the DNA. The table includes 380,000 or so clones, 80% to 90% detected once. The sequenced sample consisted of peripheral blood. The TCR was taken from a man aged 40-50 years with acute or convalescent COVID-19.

DNA for the CDR3: TGTGCCAGCAGTCTTGACAGGGGGCAAGCTTTCTTT. Translated: CASSLDRGQAFF. The gene calls are TRBV28 and TRBJ1-1; TRBD1 agrees at 10 bases. This CDR3 comprises 12 residues. V was clipped by 5 bases and J by 9 bases; unmatched bases: 3. CDR1 MDHEN and CDR2 SYDVKM come from the germline V gene.